One and the same sample provided the 18 T cell receptor beta chains below, sequenced in a study of T cell clonotyping in hematopoietic cell transplantation. Time point meaning: recipient sample about 28 days before transplant, after cytoreduction. The data were produced by immunoSEQ multiplex PCR, yet TCRdb's version contains in-frame clones alone and is incomplete. The sample shows approximately 19,000 clones, more than 75% of them seen only once. The source material was peripheral blood mononuclear cells, sampled before stem cell transplant. Source of these receptors: a man aged 50 to 60 with acute myeloid leukemia. Some clones in this sample may be carry-over from other donors' samples.

The V call is TRBV11-2, the J call TRBJ2-7; no clear D. This CDR3 region has 12 residues. Between the trimmed V and J ends, which lost 1 base and 6 bases, there was a span of 7 bases. In germline, CDR1 is SGHAT, CDR2 FQNNGV. CDR3 in amino acids: CASSLVDREQYF. The CDR3 coding sequence is TGTGCCAGCAGCTTAGTTGACCGCGAGCAGTACTTC.

V gene TRBV7-8 combines with J gene TRBJ1-6; D is uncertain. Looked up from germline, CDR1 is SGHVS and CDR2 is FQNEAQ. V was cut by 1 base and J by 9 bases, with 19 bases left in between. The CDR3 loop spans 17 amino acids. The CDR3 loop is CASSLVGYSDGSSPLHF. For the CDR3, the DNA is TGTGCCAGCAGCTTAGTTGGGTACTCCGATGGGAGTTCACCCCTCCACTTT.

The V gene is TRBV11-2, the J gene TRBJ2-1; 11 nucleotides agree with TRBD2. V dropped 5 bases and J dropped 0; count of bases not matched to a gene: 6. Germline loops: CDR1 SGHAT, CDR2 FQNNGV. The CDR3 sequence is 17 residues long. The CDR3 spells CASSATSGARSYNEQFF. Here the CDR3 DNA reads TGTGCCAGCAGCGCGACTAGCGGGGCCCGCTCCTACAATGAGCAGTTCTTC.

A few counts support this clone. The genes are TRBV2 and TRBJ2-3, with D perhaps TRBD2 (5 bases). The CDR3 covers 12 residues. The V end was cut by 6 bases, the J end by 2 bases, with 6 bases between. Germline V CDR1 and CDR2: SNHLY, FYNNEI. The CDR3 here is CASSGNTDTQYF. In DNA, the CDR3 is TGTGCCAGCAGCGGGAACACAGATACGCAGTATTTT. Complete variable domain (other parts from reference TRBV2 and TRBJ2-3): EPEVTQTPSHQVTQMGQEVILRCVPISNHLYFYWYRQILGQKVEFLVSFYNNEISEKSEIFDDQFSVERPDGSNFTLKIRSTKLEDSAMYFCASSGNTDTQYFGPGTRLTVL.

The chain recombines TRBV10-3 with TRBJ1-2, with D tentatively TRBD1 (5 bases). V was trimmed by 7 bases and J by 0 bases, leaving 12 bases between them. The CDR3 loop spans 14 amino acids. Germline assignment: CDR1 ENHRY and CDR2 SYGVKD. CDR3 nucleotides: TGTGCCATCACTCGGGACTCTACTAACTATGGCTACACCTTC. Residues: CAITRDSTNYGYTF.

The chain joins TRBV5-4 to TRBJ1-2, with TRBD1 matching over 7 bases. The CDR3 spans 13 residues. The germline gives CDR1 SGHNT, CDR2 YYREEE (reference sequence). V gave up 4 bases and J gave up 5 bases; unmatched junction bases: 5. CDR3 nucleotide sequence: TGTGCCAGCAGCAAGGACAGGATTTATGGCTACACCTTC. This sequence encodes CASSKDRIYGYTF. Full variable domain (outside the CDR3, taken from reference TRBV5-4 and TRBJ1-2): ETGVTQSPTHLIKTRGQQVTLRCSSQSGHNTVSWYQQALGQGPQFIFQYYREEENGRGNFPPRFSGLQFPNYSSELNVNALELDDSALYLCASSKDRIYGYTFGSGTRLTVV.

The rearrangement links TRBV7-2 to TRBJ2-3; the D gene is possibly TRBD2 (6 bases). The germline V gene has CDR1 SGHTA and CDR2 FQGNSA. Between the trimmed V and J ends, which lost 5 bases and 4 bases, there was a span of 13 bases. The CDR3 runs to 14 residues. For the CDR3, the DNA is TGTGCCAGCAGCCGCGTAGGCGGGGCAGATACGCAGTATTTT. Encoded protein: CASSRVGGADTQYF.

This chain joins TRBV6-5 and TRBJ2-7; 12 bases are a match to TRBD1. J lost 9 bases, V lost 0 bases, and 9 bases had no gene match. This CDR3 contains 16 residues. Germline-derived CDR1 and CDR2 are MNHEY and SVGAGI. The CDR3 is CASSYSPGTGGRGQYF. The CDR3 nucleotides are TGTGCCAGCAGTTACTCTCCAGGGACAGGGGGCCGGGGGCAGTACTTC.

The chain carries TRBV6-5 and TRBJ2-6; D unresolved. Germline V gene data show CDR1 as MNHEY and CDR2 as SVGAGI. V lost 5 bases and J 0 bases, leaving 8 bases between the germline ends. The CDR3 sequence is 15 residues long. CDR3 bases: TGTGCCAGCAGTACACACCGCTCTGGGGCCAACGTCCTGACTTTC. It codes for CASSTHRSGANVLTF.

The chain has TRBV9 and TRBJ1-3, with unresolved D. Germline V CDR1 and CDR2: SGDLS, YYNGEE. Trimming left V 3 bases short and J 2 bases short, with 6 bases between. The CDR3 totals 13 residues. The CDR3 here is CASSADTGNTIYF. CDR3 in DNA: TGTGCCAGCAGCGCCGACACTGGAAACACCATATATTTT.

This chain connects TRBV29-1 to TRBJ2-5; 15 bases line up with TRBD2. The CDR3 spans 15 residues. V shed 3 bases, J shed 4 bases, and the junction held 3 bases outside the gene matches. Per the germline V gene, CDR1 is SQVTM and CDR2 is ANQGSEA. The CDR3 DNA follows: TGCAGCGTTGATCCGGGACTAGCGGGGGGAGAGACCCAGTACTTC. It translates to CSVDPGLAGGETQYF.

This chain uses TRBV11-2 with TRBJ2-2; 7 bases are a match to TRBD2. J gave up 6 bases and V 3 bases, and 7 bases lay outside the gene matches. The CDR3 is made up of 15 amino acids. CDR1 is SGHAT, CDR2 FQNNGV, per germline. CDR3 bases: TGTGCCAGCAGCTTGATTTGGGGGGGTGCCGGGGAGCTGTTTTTT. Its protein is CASSLIWGGAGELFF.

The V gene is TRBV30, the J gene TRBJ1-6, with TRBD1 matching over 11 bases. The germline gives CDR1 GTSNPN, CDR2 SVGIG (reference sequence). The length of the CDR3 is 15 residues. CDR3: CASATGTGGNSPLHF. The CDR3 DNA is TGTGCTTCCGCAACCGGGACAGGGGGGAATTCACCCCTCCACTTT.

There are a few counts of this clone. The V call is TRBV6-5, the J call TRBJ1-2; D gene ambiguous. Trimming took off 4 bases at V and 1 base at J, with 13 bases between the two ends. The CDR3 runs 15 residues. CDR1 MNHEY and CDR2 SVGAGI come from the germline V gene. CDR3 sequence (DNA): TGTGCCAGCAGTTCCCCAGGCCGGGGTAACTATGGCTACACCTTC. Protein product: CASSSPGRGNYGYTF.

The rearrangement joins TRBV6-5 to TRBJ1-2; perhaps TRBD1 as D (5 bases). Germline loops: CDR1 MNHEY, CDR2 SVGAGI. The CDR3 is made up of 13 amino acids. V lost 7 bases and J lost 4, with 13 bases in between. The CDR3 region has the DNA TGTGCCAGCACTGGGGGACTTGTCTATGGCTACACCTTC. Its protein product is CASTGGLVYGYTF.

V gene TRBV5-4 combines with J gene TRBJ2-7; tentatively, D is TRBD1 or TRBD2 (5 bases each). V lost 2 bases, J lost 4 bases, and 13 bases lay in between. CDR1 is SGHNT and CDR2 is YYREEE in the germline V gene (reference sequence). The CDR3 runs 14 residues. This chain's CDR3 is CASSFYRDGYEQYF. CDR3 DNA: TGTGCCAGCAGCTTCTACCGGGACGGTTACGAGCAGTACTTC.

The V call is TRBV6-5, the J call TRBJ1-2; no reliable D call. This CDR3 region has 13 residues. The V and J ends lost 6 bases and 5 bases respectively, with 13 bases between them. From germline, CDR1 is MNHEY and CDR2 SVGAGI. CDR3 in amino acids: CASSRGGGYGYTF. The CDR3 region has the DNA TGTGCCAGCAGCCGTGGTGGAGGGTATGGCTACACCTTC.

The V call is TRBV19, the J call TRBJ2-3; maybe TRBD1 (6 bases). This CDR3 has 15 residues. V was cut by 5 bases and J by 4 bases, with 16 bases left in between. Germline V gene sequence: CDR1 LNHDA, CDR2 SQIVND (reference sequence). CDR3 protein: CASSFNRVSADTQYF. The CDR3 DNA is TGTGCCAGTAGTTTCAACAGGGTTTCGGCAGATACGCAGTATTTT. The full variable domain, with the rest looked up from reference TRBV19 and TRBJ2-3, is DGGITQSPKYLFRKEGQNVTLSCEQNLNHDAMYWYRQDPGQGLRLIYYSQIVNDFQKGDIAEGYSVSREKKESFPLTVTSAQKNPTAFYLCASSFNRVSADTQYFGPGTRLTVL.